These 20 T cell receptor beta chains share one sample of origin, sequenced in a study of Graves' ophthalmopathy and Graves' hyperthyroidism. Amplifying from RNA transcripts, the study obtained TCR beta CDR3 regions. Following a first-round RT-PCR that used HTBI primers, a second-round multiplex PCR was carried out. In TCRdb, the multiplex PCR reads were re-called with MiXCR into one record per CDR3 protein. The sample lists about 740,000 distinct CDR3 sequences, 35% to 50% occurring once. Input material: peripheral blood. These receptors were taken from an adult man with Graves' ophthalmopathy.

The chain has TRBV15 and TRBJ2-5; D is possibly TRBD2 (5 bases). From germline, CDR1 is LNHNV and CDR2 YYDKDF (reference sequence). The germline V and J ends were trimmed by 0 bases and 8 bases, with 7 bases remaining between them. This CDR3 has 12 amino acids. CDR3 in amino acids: CATSRDEGTQYF. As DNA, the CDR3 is TGTGCCACCAGCAGAGATGAGGGAACCCAGTACTTC. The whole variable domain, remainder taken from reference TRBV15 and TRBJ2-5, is DAMVIQNPRYQVTQFGKPVTLSCSQTLNHNVMYWYQQKSSQAPKLLFHYYDKDFNNEADTPDNFQSRRPNTSFCFLDIRSPGLGDTAMYLCATSRDEGTQYFGPGTRLLVL.

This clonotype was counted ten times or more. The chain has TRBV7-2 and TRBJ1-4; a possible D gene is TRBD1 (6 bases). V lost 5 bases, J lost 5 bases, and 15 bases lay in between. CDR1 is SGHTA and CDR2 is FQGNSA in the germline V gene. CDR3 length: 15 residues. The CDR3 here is CASSPRTEGNEKLFF. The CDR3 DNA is TGTGCCAGCAGCCCGCGGACAGAGGGAAATGAAAAACTGTTTTTT.

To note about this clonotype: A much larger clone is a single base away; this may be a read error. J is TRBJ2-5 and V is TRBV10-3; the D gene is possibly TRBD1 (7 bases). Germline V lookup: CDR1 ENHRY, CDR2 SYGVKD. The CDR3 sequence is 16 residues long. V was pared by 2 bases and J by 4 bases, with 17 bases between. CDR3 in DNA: TGTGCCATCAGTGAGACTCGAAACAGGGGAGGAGAGACCCAGTACTTC. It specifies CAISETRNRGGETQYF.

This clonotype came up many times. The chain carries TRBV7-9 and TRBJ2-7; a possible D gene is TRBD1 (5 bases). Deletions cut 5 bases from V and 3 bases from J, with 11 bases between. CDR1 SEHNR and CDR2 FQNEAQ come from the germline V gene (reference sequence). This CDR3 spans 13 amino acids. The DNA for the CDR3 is TGTGCCAGCAGCGCGGACACGATCTACGAGCAGTACTTC. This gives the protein CASSADTIYEQYF. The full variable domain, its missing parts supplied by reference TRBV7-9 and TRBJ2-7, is DTGVSQNPRHKITKRGQNVTFRCDPISEHNRLYWYRQTLGQGPEFLTYFQNEAQLEKSRLLSDRFSAERPKGSFSTLEIQRTEQGDSAMYLCASSADTIYEQYFGPGTRLTVT.

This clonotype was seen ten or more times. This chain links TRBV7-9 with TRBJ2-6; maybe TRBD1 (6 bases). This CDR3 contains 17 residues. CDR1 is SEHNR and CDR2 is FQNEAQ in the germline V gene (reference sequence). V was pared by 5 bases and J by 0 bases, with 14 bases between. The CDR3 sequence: CASSKGGAGSGANVLTF. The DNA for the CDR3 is TGTGCCAGCAGCAAAGGGGGTGCCGGCTCTGGGGCCAACGTCCTGACTTTC.

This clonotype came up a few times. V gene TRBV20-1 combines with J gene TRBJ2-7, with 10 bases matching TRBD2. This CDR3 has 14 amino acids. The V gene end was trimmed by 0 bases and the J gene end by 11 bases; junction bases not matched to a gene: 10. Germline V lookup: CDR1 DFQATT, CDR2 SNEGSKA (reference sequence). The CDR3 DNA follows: TGCAGTGCTAGAGATCCTAGCGGGAGATTTAGCGAGTACTTC. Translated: CSARDPSGRFSEYF.

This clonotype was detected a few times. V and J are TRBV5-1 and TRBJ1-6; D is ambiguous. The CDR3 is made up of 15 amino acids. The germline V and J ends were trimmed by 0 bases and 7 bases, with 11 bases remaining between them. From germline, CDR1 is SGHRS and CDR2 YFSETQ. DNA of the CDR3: TGCGCCAGCAGCTTGGCTGGACCGGAAAATTCACCCCTCCACTTT. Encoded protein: CASSLAGPENSPLHF.

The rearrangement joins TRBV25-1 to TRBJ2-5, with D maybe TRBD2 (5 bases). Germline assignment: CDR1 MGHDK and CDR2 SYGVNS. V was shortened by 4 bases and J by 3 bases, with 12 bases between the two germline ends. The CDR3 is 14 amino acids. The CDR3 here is CASSGSAGKETQYF. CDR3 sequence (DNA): TGTGCCAGCAGTGGTAGTGCCGGGAAAGAGACCCAGTACTTC.

The DNA for the CDR3 is TGTGCCAGCAGCTTGGCTAGCGGGGCCTCCTACGAGCAGTACTTC. Its translation is CASSLASGASYEQYF. The J gene is TRBJ2-7, the V gene TRBV11-2; 9 nucleotides agree with TRBD2. V lost 3 bases to trimming and J lost 0 bases; unmatched junction nucleotides: 3. The CDR3 has 15 residues. Germline V CDR1 and CDR2: SGHAT, FQNNGV.

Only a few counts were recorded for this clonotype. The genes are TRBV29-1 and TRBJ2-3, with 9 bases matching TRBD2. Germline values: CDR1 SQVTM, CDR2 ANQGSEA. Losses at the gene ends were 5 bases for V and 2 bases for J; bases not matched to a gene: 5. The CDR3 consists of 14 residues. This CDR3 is CSVSRTSATDTQYF. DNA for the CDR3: TGCAGCGTTTCCAGGACTAGCGCCACAGATACGCAGTATTTT.

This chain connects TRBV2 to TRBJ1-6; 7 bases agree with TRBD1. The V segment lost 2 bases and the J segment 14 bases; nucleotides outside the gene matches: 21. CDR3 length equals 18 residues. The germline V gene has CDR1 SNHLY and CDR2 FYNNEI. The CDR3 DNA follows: TGTGCCAGCAGTGAACCCCCGACGAATCGACAGGGCGGATCGGCCCTCCACTTT. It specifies CASSEPPTNRQGGSALHF.

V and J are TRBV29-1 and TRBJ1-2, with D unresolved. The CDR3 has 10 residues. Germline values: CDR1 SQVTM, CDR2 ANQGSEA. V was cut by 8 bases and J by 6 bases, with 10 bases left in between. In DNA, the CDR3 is TGCAGCAGCGAGCCGGATGGCTACACCTTC. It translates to CSSEPDGYTF.

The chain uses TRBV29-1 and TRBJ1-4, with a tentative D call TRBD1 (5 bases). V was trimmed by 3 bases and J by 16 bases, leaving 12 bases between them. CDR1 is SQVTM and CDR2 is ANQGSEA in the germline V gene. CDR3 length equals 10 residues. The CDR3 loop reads CSVDLGAQFF. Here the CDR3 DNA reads TGCAGCGTTGACTTAGGGGCCCAGTTTTTT.

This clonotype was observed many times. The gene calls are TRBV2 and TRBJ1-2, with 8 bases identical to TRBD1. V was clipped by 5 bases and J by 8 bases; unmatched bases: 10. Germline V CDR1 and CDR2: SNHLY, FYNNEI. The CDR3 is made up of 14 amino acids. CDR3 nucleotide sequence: TGTGCCAGCAGTATAAGTAGGGGGACAGGCGGCTACACCTTC. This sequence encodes CASSISRGTGGYTF.

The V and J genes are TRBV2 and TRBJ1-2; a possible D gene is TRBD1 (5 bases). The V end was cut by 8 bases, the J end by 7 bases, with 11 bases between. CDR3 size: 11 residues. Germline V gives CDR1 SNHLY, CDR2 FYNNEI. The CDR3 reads CASFRDTGYTF. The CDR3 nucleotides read TGTGCCAGCTTCAGGGATACTGGCTACACCTTC.

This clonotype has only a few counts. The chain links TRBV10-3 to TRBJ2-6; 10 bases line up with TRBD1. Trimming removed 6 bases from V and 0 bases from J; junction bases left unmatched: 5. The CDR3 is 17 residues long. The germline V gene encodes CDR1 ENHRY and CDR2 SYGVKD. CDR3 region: CAIREGQGSSGANVLTF. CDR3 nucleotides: TGTGCCATCAGAGAGGGACAGGGGTCCTCTGGGGCCAACGTCCTGACTTTC.

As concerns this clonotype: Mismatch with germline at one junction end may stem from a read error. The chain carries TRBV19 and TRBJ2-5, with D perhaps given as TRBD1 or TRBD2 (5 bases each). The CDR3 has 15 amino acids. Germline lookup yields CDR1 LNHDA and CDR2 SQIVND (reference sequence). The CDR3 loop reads CASRRAVRGQEAQYF. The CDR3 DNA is TGTGCCAGTAGAAGGGCGGTGAGGGGCCAAGAGGCCCAGTACTTC.

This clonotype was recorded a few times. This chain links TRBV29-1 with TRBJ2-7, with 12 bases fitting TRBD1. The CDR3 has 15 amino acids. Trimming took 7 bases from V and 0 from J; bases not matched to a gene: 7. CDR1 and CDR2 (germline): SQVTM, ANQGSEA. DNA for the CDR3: TGCAGCGCAACGGGACAGGGGGCGATCTCCTACGAGCAGTACTTC. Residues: CSATGQGAISYEQYF.

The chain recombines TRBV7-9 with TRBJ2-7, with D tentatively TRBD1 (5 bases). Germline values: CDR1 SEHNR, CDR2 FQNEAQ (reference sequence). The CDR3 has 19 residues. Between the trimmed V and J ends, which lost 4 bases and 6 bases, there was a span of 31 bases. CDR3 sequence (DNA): TGTGCCAGCAGCTCAGAAGGACATTGGGTCAAGCCGACCTTCCTCGAGCAGTACTTC. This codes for CASSSEGHWVKPTFLEQYF.

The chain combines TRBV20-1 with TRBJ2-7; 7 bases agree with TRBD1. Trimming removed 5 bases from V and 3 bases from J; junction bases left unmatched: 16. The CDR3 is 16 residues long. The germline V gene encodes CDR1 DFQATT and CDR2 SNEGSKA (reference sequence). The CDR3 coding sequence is TGCAGTGCTGAACCCGACAGGGTAACTAGGGGCTACGAGCAGTACTTC. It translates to CSAEPDRVTRGYEQYF.